This T cell receptor beta chain emerged from a study of siplizumab effects on memory and regulatory T cells. This clone was found once. Its antigen is not known. This CDR3 has 14 residues. The ends were cut back, 6 bases at V and 3 bases at J, with 11 bases in the middle. Germline CDR1 is MNHEY and CDR2 is SMNVEV (reference sequence). Per sample, the assay covered 95,000 to 100,000 TCR templates. Libraries were prepared by immunoSEQ multiplex PCR; TCRdb keeps only in-frame clonotypes and omits some of them. Among more than 95,000 clones listed, about 94% were seen once. Study conclusions and caveats: Memory cells seemed less diverse than naive T cells, which also seemed major contributors to the alloresponse.

The V call is TRBV27, the J call TRBJ1-4; no reliable D call. The sequence derives from a human donor in good health. The sample consisted of Tregs sorted from blood. The CDR3 sequence is CASRFLLANEKLFF. CDR3 DNA: TGTGCCAGCAGATTTCTTTTAGCTAATGAAAAACTGTTTTTT.